Following are 7 T cell receptor beta chains from one sample sequenced in a study of tissue T cells after allogeneic stem cell transplantation. The table came from immunoSEQ multiplex PCR; TCRdb's copy has only in-frame clones and leaves some out. The table includes under 25,000 clones, roughly 72% detected once. Material: spleen. These TCRs come from a female BALB/c mouse in good health. The strain is characterized by the MHC haplotype H2-d.

With regard to this clone: The gene symbols are mouse symbols. From the germline J gene comes the end of the CDR3, since the read stops 1 residue before it. This chain uses TRBV19 with TRBJ2-4; D might be TRBD2 (5 bases). The CDR3 has 15 amino acids. Deletions cut 5 bases from V and 0 bases from J, with 13 bases between. Germline loops: CDR1 FNHDT, CDR2 SITEND (reference sequence). CDR3 amino acids: CASRPWAASQNTLYF. CDR3 bases read: TGTGCCAGCAGGCCCTGGGCGGCTAGTCAAAACACCTTGTAC.

This clone came up a few times. All gene names here are mouse names. The read finishes 1 residue shy of the CDR3 end, and the germline J gene is used to complete it. The genes are TRBV2 and TRBJ1-4; tentatively, D is TRBD1 (5 bases). Germline V lookup: CDR1 LGHNA, CDR2 YSYQKL. The V end was cut by 0 bases, the J end by 3 bases, with 8 bases between. The CDR3 spans 15 residues. CDR3 DNA, as far as it was read: TGTGCCAGCAGCCAAGATACGGGGGCCAACGAAAGATTATTT. Its translation: CASSQDTGANERLF. The full CDR3 protein is CASSQDTGANERLFF.

Concerning this clone itself: Each gene name is a mouse one. The read comes to an end 1 residue before the CDR3 does, leaving the germline J gene to fill in the end. The chain recombines TRBV13-1 with TRBJ2-2, with D unresolved. V lost 2 bases and J lost 1, with 9 bases in between. Germline assignment: CDR1 NSHNY and CDR2 SYGAGN. The CDR3 totals 15 residues. This CDR3 reads CASSDHTLNTGQLYF. The sequenced CDR3 bases are TGTGCCAGCAGTGACCACACTTTAAACACCGGGCAGCTCTAC.

Remarks on this clone: Gene names follow the mouse nomenclature. Read data end 1 residue before the CDR3 end; the end is taken from the germline J gene. The chain is built from TRBV2 and TRBJ1-4; possibly TRBD1 for D (5 bases). The CDR3 is 13 residues long. Trimming shortened V by 2 bases and J by 6 bases, and 7 bases separated the two germline ends. Germline-derived CDR1 and CDR2 are LGHNA and YSYQKL. CDR3 bases read: TGTGCCAGCAGCCAACAGGGAGACGAAAGATTATTT. The encoded protein is CASSQQGDERLF. In full, the CDR3 reads CASSQQGDERLFF.

Note on this clone: Gene labels here are mouse ones. The missing CDR3 end, 1 residue past where the read stops, is filled in from the germline J gene. The rearrangement uses TRBV20 and TRBJ2-4; D may be TRBD1 or TRBD2 (6 bases each). Germline-derived CDR1 and CDR2 are GFQATS and STVNSAI. The CDR3 spans 13 residues. Deletions cut 0 bases from V and 5 bases from J, with 9 bases between. The CDR3 loop is CGARDRGLNTLYF. The covered CDR3 bases are TGTGGTGCTAGGGACAGGGGACTAAACACCTTGTAC.

In its sample, this clone was seen a few times. The genes are named according to mouse. Coverage ceases 1 residue before the CDR3 finishes, and the germline J gene fills in the end. The chain links TRBV3 to TRBJ2-7, with TRBD2 matching over 11 bases. V lost 6 bases, J lost 6 bases, and 4 bases stayed unmatched. The CDR3 has 13 residues. Looked up from germline, CDR1 is SNHLY and CDR2 is FYNGKV (reference sequence). CDR3 DNA, as far as it was read: TGTGCCAGCAGTCGGGACTGGGGGTTTGAACAGTAC. Translating gives CASSRDWGFEQY. The entire CDR3 sequence reads CASSRDWGFEQYF.

A word on this clone: Gene names and germline match the mouse. The read ends 1 residue early relative to the CDR3; the germline J gene fills the gap. The chain recombines TRBV3 with TRBJ1-2; D is possibly TRBD1 (5 bases). Germline V gene sequence: CDR1 SNHLY, CDR2 FYNGKV (reference sequence). Trimming left V 1 base short and J 5 bases short, with 8 bases between. This CDR3 comprises 13 residues. CDR3 in amino acids: CASSLGGWSDYTF. Incomplete CDR3 DNA: TGTGCCAGCAGCTTAGGGGGGTGGTCCGACTACACC. The variable domain in full, with the rest retrieved from reference TRBV3 and TRBJ1-2, is GPKVLQIPSHQIIDMGQMVTLNCDPVSNHLYFYWYKQILGQQMEFLVNFYNGKVMEKSKLFKDQFSVERPDGSYFTLKIQPTALEDSAVYFCASSLGGWSDYTFGSGTRLLVI.